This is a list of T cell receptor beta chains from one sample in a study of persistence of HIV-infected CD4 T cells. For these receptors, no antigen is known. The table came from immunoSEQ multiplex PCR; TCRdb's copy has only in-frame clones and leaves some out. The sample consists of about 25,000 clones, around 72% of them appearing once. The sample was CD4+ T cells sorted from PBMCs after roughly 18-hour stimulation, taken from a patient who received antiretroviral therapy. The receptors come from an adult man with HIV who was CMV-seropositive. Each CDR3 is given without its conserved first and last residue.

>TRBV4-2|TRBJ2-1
ASSQEKPGAGVDEQF
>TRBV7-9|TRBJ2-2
ASRLTGGATGELF
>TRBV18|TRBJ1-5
ASSQGAGQPQH
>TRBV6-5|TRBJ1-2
ASTEGGSRTGYT
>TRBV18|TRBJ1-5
ASSPPGTGGRQPQH
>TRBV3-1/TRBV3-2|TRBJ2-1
ASSQDLGRGENNEQF
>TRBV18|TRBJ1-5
ASSPNQGHGSNQPQH
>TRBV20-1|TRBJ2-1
SASDTLAGAGNEQF
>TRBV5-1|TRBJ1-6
ASSLTGMANSPLH
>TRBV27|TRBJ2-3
ASSPLGQEVADTQY
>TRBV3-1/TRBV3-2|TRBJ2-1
ASSRLRGGDGNEQF
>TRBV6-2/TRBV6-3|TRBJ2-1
ASSYLVAGSNEQF
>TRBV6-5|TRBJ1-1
ASSYSNREKAF
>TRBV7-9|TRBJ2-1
ASSLERRGGYNEQF
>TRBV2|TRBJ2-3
ASSGPRTSGSSTDTQY
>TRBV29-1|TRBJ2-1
SSTGGGAVNEQF
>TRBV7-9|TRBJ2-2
ASSLPQGFTGELF
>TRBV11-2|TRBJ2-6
ASSLEWTGANVLT
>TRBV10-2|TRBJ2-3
ACSPGLAADTQY
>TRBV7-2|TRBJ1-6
ASSLGSEAPLH
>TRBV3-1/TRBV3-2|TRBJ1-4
ASSQGLGLF
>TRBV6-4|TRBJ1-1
ASRAGGYHTEAF
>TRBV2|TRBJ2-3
ASSVATDTQY
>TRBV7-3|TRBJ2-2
ASRTGPGELF
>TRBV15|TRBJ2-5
ATSRGGNQETQY
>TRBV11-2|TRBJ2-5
ASSLGRIETQY
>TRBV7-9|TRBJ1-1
ASQKNTEAF
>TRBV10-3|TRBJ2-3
AISESTDPSTDTQY
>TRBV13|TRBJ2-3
ASTLRGGADTQY
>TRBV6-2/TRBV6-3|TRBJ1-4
ASSRQWMEEKLF
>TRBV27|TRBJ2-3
ASSLVPAPPTDTQY
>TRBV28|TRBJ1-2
ASSLDGPRGYT
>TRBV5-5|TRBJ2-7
ASSLTGPYEQY
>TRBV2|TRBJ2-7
ASSAHQGFYEQY
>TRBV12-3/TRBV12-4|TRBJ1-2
ASSSQGLHGYT
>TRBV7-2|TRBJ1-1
ASSLVRQGANTF
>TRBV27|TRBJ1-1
ASSLHRGLTEAF
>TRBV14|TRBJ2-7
ASSHTWAN
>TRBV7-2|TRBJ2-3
ASSPGVTDTQY
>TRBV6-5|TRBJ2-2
ASSFGQGGRELF
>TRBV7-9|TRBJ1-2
ASSLEARPMDT
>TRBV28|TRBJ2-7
ASSLPPLRGREQY